The subject of this entry is one T cell receptor beta chain. The sample is drawn from a study of blood T cell repertoires in COVID-19. The authors' processing: Quantification of nucleated cells was approximated via reference gene primer amplification. The assay was immunoSEQ multiplex PCR, and TCRdb's table has in-frame clones only and misses some. The V and J calls and clone size are taken from that table; D and trimming were inferred from the DNA. The data contain fewer than 250,000 clones, around 80% of them seen just once; the ten biggest clones take up about 10%. Germline assignment: CDR1 LGHDT and CDR2 YNNKEL (reference sequence). V gave up 3 bases and J gave up 8 bases, with 10 bases separating them. This CDR3 has 12 amino acids.

This TCR was recovered from a woman over 75 with COVID-19, enrolled during active disease. The material sequenced was peripheral blood. The gene calls are TRBV3-1 (or the pseudogene TRBV3-2) and TRBJ1-2; the D is unclear. The CDR3 sequence is CASSQREGGYTF. The DNA for the CDR3 is TGTGCCAGCAGCCAGAGGGAAGGGGGCTACACCTTC.